Reported below is one TCR beta chain. The sample belongs to a study of cytomegalovirus exposure and HLA in healthy donors. The PCR used 60 Vbeta and 13 Jbeta primers. Using immunoSEQ multiplex PCR, the repertoire was profiled, and TCRdb retains in-frame clones only, with some absent. The sample contains some 110,000 clones, over 60% of which appear only once. CDR1 and CDR2 from the germline V gene are MDHEN and SYDVKM. The V and J ends lost 7 bases and 0 bases, in that order; junction bases with no gene match: 13. The CDR3 runs to 17 residues. The sequencing sample was made of PBMCs. The chain recombines TRBV28 with TRBJ1-1; 8 bases fit TRBD1. The TCR originated in a man aged 50 to 60 in good health and CMV-seronegative. The CDR3 loop is CASNLPSGGQVNTEAFF. The CDR3 region has the DNA TGTGCCAGCAACCTCCCGTCAGGGGGACAGGTGAACACTGAAGCTTTCTTT. The whole variable domain, remainder taken from reference TRBV28 and TRBJ1-1, is DVKVTQSSRYLVKRTGEKVFLECVQDMDHENMFWYRQDPGLGLRLIYFSYDVKMKEKGDIPEGYSVSREKKERFSLILESASTNQTSMYLCASNLPSGGQVNTEAFFGQGTRLTVV.